The 4 T cell receptor beta chains listed next were all sequenced from one sample in a study of blood T cell repertoires in COVID-19. Assay: immunoSEQ multiplex PCR; the TCRdb copy retains only in-frame clones and omits some. The repertoire holds around 210,000 clones, with approximately 85% as singletons. The source material was peripheral blood. Every receptor here comes from a man aged 50 to 59 with COVID-19, enrolled during active disease.

In its sample, this clone was seen once. The rearrangement links TRBV6-1 to TRBJ2-1; weak D call: TRBD2 (6 bases). V lost 2 bases to trimming and J lost 0 bases, with 20 bases between them. The CDR3 is 19 amino acids. Germline V gene sequence: CDR1 MNHNS, CDR2 SASEGT. CDR3 in DNA: TGTGCCAGCAGTGAATTTGAAATCCCGCGGGGCCTCTCCTACAATGAGCAGTTCTTC. It specifies CASSEFEIPRGLSYNEQFF.

The chain combines TRBV19 with TRBJ2-1, with 13 bases fitting TRBD2. The CDR3 extends over 17 amino acids. Germline V gene sequence: CDR1 LNHDA, CDR2 SQIVND (reference sequence). Losses at the gene ends were 4 bases for V and 8 bases for J; bases not matched to a gene: 11. CDR3 in amino acids: CASSKTSGGASRYEQFF. Written as DNA, the CDR3 is TGTGCCAGTAGTAAAACTAGCGGGGGGGCGAGTAGGTATGAGCAGTTCTTC.

The rearrangement joins TRBV7-8 to TRBJ2-7; perhaps TRBD1 as D (5 bases). V was cut by 1 base and J by 7 bases, with 11 bases left in between. CDR3 length equals 13 residues. CDR1 is SGHVS and CDR2 is FQNEAQ in the germline V gene. The CDR3 loop is CASSLVLGLEQYF. The DNA for the CDR3 is TGTGCCAGCAGCTTAGTTCTGGGGCTTGAGCAGTACTTC. The variable domain in full, with the rest retrieved from reference TRBV7-8 and TRBJ2-7, is GAGVSQSPRYKVAKRGQDVALRCDPISGHVSLFWYQQALGQGPEFLTYFQNEAQLDKSGLPSDRFFAERPEGSVSTLKIQRTQQEDSAVYLCASSLVLGLEQYFGPGTRLTVT.

V is TRBV2 and J is TRBJ2-7; TRBD1 aligns across 7 bases. Germline CDR1 and CDR2: SNHLY and FYNNEI. CDR3 length: 16 residues. V gave up 6 bases and J gave up 0 bases; unmatched junction bases: 11. The CDR3 here is CASRGGPRLDSYEQYF. DNA for the CDR3: TGTGCCAGCAGAGGGGGCCCCCGGTTGGACTCCTACGAGCAGTACTTC. The full variable domain, with the rest looked up from reference TRBV2 and TRBJ2-7, is EPEVTQTPSHQVTQMGQEVILRCVPISNHLYFYWYRQILGQKVEFLVSFYNNEISEKSEIFDDQFSVERPDGSNFTLKIRSTKLEDSAMYFCASRGGPRLDSYEQYFGPGTRLTVT.